This TCR beta chain was obtained from a study of blood T cell repertoires in COVID-19. Produced via immunoSEQ multiplex PCR; TCRdb's table is partial and in-frame only. The sample holds 90,000 to 120,000 clones, roughly 70% seen once. J was trimmed by 9 bases and V by 6 bases; bases with no gene match: 10. Germline CDR1 reads ENHRY; CDR2 reads SYGVKD. There are 14 residues in the CDR3. This sequence originates from a woman between 40 and 50 years old with acute or convalescent COVID-19. The sample comprised peripheral blood. This chain uses TRBV10-3 with TRBJ2-5, with 10 bases matching TRBD1. Written as DNA, the CDR3 is TGTGCCATCAGGACCGGGACAGGGGTAGAAGCCCAGTACTTC. Residues: CAIRTGTGVEAQYF.